This T cell receptor (beta chain) was observed in a study of T-cell memory formation after mild COVID-19 (dated by TCRdb to about 2021). Study-wide context: TCR sequence clusters from the two donors were largely donor specific. T-cell clones expanding and contracting after mild COVID-19 in a couple of donors were tracked by longitudinal TCRalpha and TCRbeta repertoire sequencing. The cohort was made up of two young adult volunteers, one female and one male, who were previously healthy.

Results and caveats for the whole study, not just this receptor: Contracting CD4+ clones were found mainly in CM and EM memory subsets, while CD8+ clones were enriched in EMRA. Balanced CD4/CD8 phenotypes were observed for clones contracting from day 15 to 85, whereas a bias towards CD4+ was observed for a second wave of clones expanding from day 15 to 37. Some responding clones were detected in pre-infection memory, which suggested that pre-existing cross-reactive memory T cells had joined the SARS-CoV-2 response. SARS-CoV-2 specificity was not confirmed for the second-wave clones peaking on day 37. The study covered only a couple of mild cases, and larger cohorts including severe cases with pre-infection samples were considered necessary.

Ficoll-Paque density gradient centrifugation was used to isolate PBMCs. TCRdb shows the sequencer as Illumina NovaSeq 6000. Using 5'RACE with constant-segment primers, TCRalpha and TCRbeta cDNA libraries were constructed, with sample barcodes and unique molecular identifiers added in the process. RNA was extracted from every sample with Trizol reagent. The libraries were amplified in two PCR steps, and the second step added a second sample barcode and Illumina TruSeq adapters. Libraries were sequenced on an Illumina NovaSeq with 2 x 150 bp paired-end reads. In the original analysis: The reads were demultiplexed and collapsed into UMI-guided consensus sequences using migec v1.2.7. Using mixcr v2.1.11, the UMI consensuses were aligned to TRA and TRB V and J templates and assembled into clonotypes. Clonotypes were classified as expanded or contracted when called significant by both edgeR and NoisET, with noise models trained on biological replicates. For edgeR calls, the thresholds were a false discovery rate-adjusted p below 0.01 and a log2 fold-change of 1. As an exploratory analysis of dynamics, PCA with hierarchical clustering was applied to max-normalized trajectories of the 1000 most abundant clonotypes. Separately sequenced CD4+ and CD8+ repertoires were used to assign a CD4 or CD8 phenotype to each responding clone. TCRdb itself trimmed the public reads at Q25 with fastp, ran MiXCR and retained productive beta chains. Every entry covers one CDR3 protein and lists the most common genes and DNA from its rows. The V and J calls reflect TCRdb's pipeline rather than the authors' work. Present in this sample are fewer than 250,000 distinct CDR3 sequences, 27% of which were seen just once. Of the sample, 10% to 12% falls within the top ten clones.

Reading the germline V gene gives CDR1 MNHEY and CDR2 SVGAGI. V trim: 6 bases; J trim: 5 bases; unmatched bases: 15. The CDR3 sequence holds 17 residues, the cysteine and phenylalanine included. This entry keeps only the CDR3 DNA: 51 bases, framed from base 1. To note about this clonotype: Its antigen is still unknown. Qualities for individual bases were not recorded, and no much larger clone is one base off.

The clonotype originates from an adult woman who had mild COVID-19 (a few samples of this study predate the infection). The sample titles of this study are shuffled in the database, so cell type and time point are left out; the donor was told from shared clones. The material sequenced was PBMCs or a T cell subset sorted from them (not recorded which). This chain joins TRBV6-5 to TRBJ1-2; 10 bases in the junction line up with TRBD1. The sequenced DNA is TGTGCCAGCAGGCAACTTCTTCTGGGACAGGGGACTTATGGCTACACCTTC. Its protein is CASRQLLLGQGTYGYTF.